The sequence of this T cell receptor beta chain was determined in a study of shared clonotypes between healthy human individuals. Each sorted subset replicate got 200 ng genomic DNA, tens of thousands of genomes. The method was immunoSEQ multiplex PCR; TCRdb's version includes in-frame clones alone and lacks a portion of them. The sample yields about 2,500,000 clones, around nine tenths seen once. On this clone: Its antigen is still unknown.

General study findings and limits: Represented diversity, genetic and exposure-history alike, was limited by few donors. Among non-shared clonotypes, generation probabilities were lower than among those shared by all four donors.

Germline V gene data show CDR1 as KGHSH and CDR2 as LQKENI. Trimming removed 1 base from V and 7 bases from J; junction bases left unmatched: 11. The CDR3 consists of 17 residues. From CD4+ cells came CD45RA+ naive and CD45RA-negative memory subsets. The chain recombines TRBV18 with TRBJ2-1; 9 positions agree with TRBD1. This receptor was taken from a man between 18 and 29 years old in good health. The sample taken for sequencing was naive CD4+ T cells sorted from blood. The subset denotes: CD45RA+ positively selected. The CDR3 nucleotides are TGTGCCAGCTCACCACAAACAACGACAGGGGGTTCGAATGAGCAGTTCTTC. The encoded protein is CASSPQTTTGGSNEQFF. The whole variable domain, filled in from reference TRBV18 and TRBJ2-1, reads NAGVMQNPRHLVRRRGQEARLRCSPMKGHSHVYWYRQLPEEGLKFMVYLQKENIIDESGMPKERFSAEFPKEGPSILRIQQVVRGDSAAYFCASSPQTTTGGSNEQFFGPGTRLTVL.